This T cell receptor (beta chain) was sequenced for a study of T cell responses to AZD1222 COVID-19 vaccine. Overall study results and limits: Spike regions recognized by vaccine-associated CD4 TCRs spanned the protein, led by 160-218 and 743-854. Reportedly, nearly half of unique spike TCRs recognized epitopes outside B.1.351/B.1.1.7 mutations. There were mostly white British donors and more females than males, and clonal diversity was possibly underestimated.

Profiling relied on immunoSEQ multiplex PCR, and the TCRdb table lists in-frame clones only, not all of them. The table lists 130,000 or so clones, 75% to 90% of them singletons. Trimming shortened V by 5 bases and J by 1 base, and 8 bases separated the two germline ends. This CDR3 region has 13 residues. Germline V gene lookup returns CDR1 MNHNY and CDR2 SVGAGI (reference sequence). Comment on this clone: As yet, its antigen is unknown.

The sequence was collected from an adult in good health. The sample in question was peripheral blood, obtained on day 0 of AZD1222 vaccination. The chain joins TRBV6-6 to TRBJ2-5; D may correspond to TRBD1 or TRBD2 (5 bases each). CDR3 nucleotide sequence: TGTGCCAGCAGTGGGGGAAGCCAAGAGACCCAGTACTTC. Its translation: CASSGGSQETQYF.